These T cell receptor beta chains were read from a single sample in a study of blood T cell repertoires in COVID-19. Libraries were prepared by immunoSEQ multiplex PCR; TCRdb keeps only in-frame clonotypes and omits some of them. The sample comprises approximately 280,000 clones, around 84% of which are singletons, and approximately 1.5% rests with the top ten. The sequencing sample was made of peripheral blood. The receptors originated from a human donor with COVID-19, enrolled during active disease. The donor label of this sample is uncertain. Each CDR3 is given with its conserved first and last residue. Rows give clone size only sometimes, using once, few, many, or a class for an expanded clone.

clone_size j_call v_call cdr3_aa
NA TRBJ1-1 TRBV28 CASSQTANTEAFF
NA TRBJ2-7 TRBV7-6 CASSLALAGDLSPVREQYF
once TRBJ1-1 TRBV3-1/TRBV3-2 CASSGDRGNTEAFF
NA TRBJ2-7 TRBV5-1 CASSLTGGPFYEQYF
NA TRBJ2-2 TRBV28 CASLHRTSGRPPTGELFF
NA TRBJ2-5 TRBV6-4 CASSSLGLAGETQYF
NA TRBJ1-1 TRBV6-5 CASSPGLGTEAFF
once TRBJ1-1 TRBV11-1 CASSIGTSNTEAFF
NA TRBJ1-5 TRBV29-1 CSVEESGDQPQHF
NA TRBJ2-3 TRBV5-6 CASSLSPSGRGRQDTQYF
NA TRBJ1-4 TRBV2 CASTARTGADELFF
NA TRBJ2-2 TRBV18 CASSPRTGEFVTGELFF
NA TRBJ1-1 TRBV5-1 CASSLDRGPEAFF
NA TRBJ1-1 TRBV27 CASSFLNTEAFF
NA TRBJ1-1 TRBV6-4 CASSREANTEAFF
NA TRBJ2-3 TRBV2 CASNGGTGGPPRGDTQYF
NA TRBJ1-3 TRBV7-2 CASSLEVRRGNTIYF
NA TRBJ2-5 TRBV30 CAWSVRGAGETQYF
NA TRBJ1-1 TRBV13 CASSLVGGNTEAFF
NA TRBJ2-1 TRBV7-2 CASSLSPLGYNEQFF
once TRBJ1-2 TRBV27 CASGEGTIYGYTF
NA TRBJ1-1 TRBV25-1 CASSERWDSWGTEAFF
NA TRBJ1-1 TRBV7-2 CASSLSQGGSTEAFF
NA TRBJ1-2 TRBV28 CASDWEGERYGYTF
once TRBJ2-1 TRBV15 CATSLGLAEDNEQFF
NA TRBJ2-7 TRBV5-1 CASSLAGLAGPSYEQYF
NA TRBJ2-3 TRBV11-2 CASSLIAGSRTDTQYF
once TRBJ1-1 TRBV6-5 CASTPPSSIEAFF
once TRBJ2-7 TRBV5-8 CASTPDRGLYEQYF
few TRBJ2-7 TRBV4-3 CASSREAGSSSYEQYF
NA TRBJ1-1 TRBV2 CASSHRGEFAEAFF
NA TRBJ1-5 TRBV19 CASSIGGAHGQPQHF
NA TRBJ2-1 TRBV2 CASTQGQADEQFF
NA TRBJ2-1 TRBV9 CASSVGLDSGSEQFF
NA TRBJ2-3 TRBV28 CASSIQKRGTQYF
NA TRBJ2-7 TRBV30 CAWSVRLAGGVTYEQYF
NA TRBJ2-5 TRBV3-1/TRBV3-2 CASSQVLETQYF
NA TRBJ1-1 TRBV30 CALKAGANTEAFF
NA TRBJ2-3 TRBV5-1 CASSLQGTSTDTQYF
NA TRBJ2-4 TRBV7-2 CASSLGSGRDIQYF
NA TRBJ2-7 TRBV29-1 CSGQSGGTYEQYF
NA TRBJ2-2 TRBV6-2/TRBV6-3 CASSRTSPNTGELFF
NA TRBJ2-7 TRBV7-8 CASSFRTGGANPKSYEQYF
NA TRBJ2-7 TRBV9 CASSFDRGYEQYF
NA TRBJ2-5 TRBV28 CASSFTGWETQYF
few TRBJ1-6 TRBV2 CASSEAGAGENSPLHF
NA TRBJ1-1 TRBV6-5 CASSRGVNTEAFF
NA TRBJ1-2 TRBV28 CASSPDLDYRGYTF
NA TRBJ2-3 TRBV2 CASSVGLAVRTDTQYF
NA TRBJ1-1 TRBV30 CAGNRVNTAAFF
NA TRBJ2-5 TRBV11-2 CASSMIEARETQYF
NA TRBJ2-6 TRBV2 CASREDRGVSGANVLTF
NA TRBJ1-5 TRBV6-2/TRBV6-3 CASTPDRGPQPQHF
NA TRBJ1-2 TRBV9 CASSVHGLGYTF